One sample yielded the 23 T cell receptor beta chains listed below, sequenced in a study of CXCR3-negative and CXCR3-positive naive CD8 T cells. 5' RACE that incorporated UMI labels was used to prepare the TRB cDNA libraries. One entry per CDR3 protein, without DNA, is what TCRdb gives after re-calling the 5' RACE reads. Its table records 46,000 or so distinct CDR3 sequences. The specimen was naive CXCR3- CD8+ T cells from blood. Subset noted: CD45RO-CCR7+CD27+CD95- naive CD8+ T cells lacking CXCR3 (TNR3-). The origin of the receptors is a human donor in good health. Some clones in this sample may be carry-over from other donors' samples.

J is TRBJ2-5 and V is TRBV6-5. The germline V gene encodes CDR1 MNHEY and CDR2 SVGAGI. The CDR3 has 11 amino acids. The CDR3 region is CASSYGETQYF.

The CDR3 here is CASSPGSSYNEQFF. The rearrangement uses TRBV12-3 or TRBV12-4 and TRBJ2-1. The CDR3 runs to 14 residues.

The rearrangement joins TRBV27 to TRBJ2-3; lacking DNA, the TRBD1 call made by TCRdb goes unchecked. Germline lookup yields CDR1 MNHEY and CDR2 SMNVEV (reference sequence). CDR3 length: 13 residues. This chain's CDR3 is CASSSGTGDTQYF.

The rearrangement joins TRBV28 to TRBJ2-7. Germline V gives CDR1 MDHEN, CDR2 SYDVKM. CDR3 length equals 15 residues. CDR3 in amino acids: CASTTSSGSRDEQYF.

The chain links TRBV29-1 to TRBJ1-2; TCRdb's assignment of TRBD1 cannot be checked, as there is no DNA. The CDR3 has 12 amino acids. The germline gives CDR1 SQVTM, CDR2 ANQGSEA. The CDR3 loop is CSVGDRVDGYTF.

The J gene is TRBJ2-5, the V gene TRBV28; the TCRdb call, TRBD1, lacks DNA for checking. The CDR3 has 14 residues. Germline CDR1 and CDR2: MDHEN and SYDVKM. CDR3 region: CASGRGLRSETQYF.

This chain links TRBV18 with TRBJ2-7; TCRdb indicates TRBD1, and absent DNA this call remains unverified. The germline V gene encodes CDR1 KGHSH and CDR2 LQKENI. The length of the CDR3 is 17 residues. This chain's CDR3 is CASSPLGRGSGSYEQYF.

V gene TRBV9 combines with J gene TRBJ2-3. CDR1 is SGDLS and CDR2 is YYNGEE in the germline V gene. The CDR3 has 13 amino acids. CDR3 in amino acids: CASSAQNTDTQYF.

V and J are TRBV7-2 and TRBJ2-7; TCRdb reports TRBD1, a call that lacks DNA to check it against. Germline V gene lookup returns CDR1 SGHTA and CDR2 FQGNSA. CDR3 size: 17 residues. CDR3 loop: CASSGDQRQVPPYEQYF.

The chain recombines TRBV5-1 with TRBJ2-7; TCRdb's D call, TRBD2, is unchecked because there is no DNA. Germline V lookup: CDR1 SGHRS, CDR2 YFSETQ. This CDR3 comprises 12 residues. The CDR3 sequence is CASSEGGYEQYF.

The V call is TRBV4-1, the J call TRBJ2-7; with no DNA, the TCRdb D assignment of TRBD1 cannot be verified. This CDR3 contains 15 residues. Per the germline V gene, CDR1 is MGHRA and CDR2 is YSYEKL. The chain's CDR3 is CASSQAGTGGFEQYF.

The chain recombines TRBV28 with TRBJ2-7; TCRdb names TRBD2, which stays unverified in the absence of DNA. The germline V gene encodes CDR1 MDHEN and CDR2 SYDVKM. The CDR3 totals 16 residues. CDR3 amino acids: CASSSSGLIITYEQYF.

The chain carries TRBV20-1 and TRBJ1-6; TCRdb designates TRBD1, a call that cannot be tested without DNA. Germline CDR1 DFQATT, CDR2 SNEGSKA (reference sequence). This CDR3 has 16 residues. The CDR3 region is CSARGKQGAENSPLHF.

This chain uses TRBV19 with TRBJ2-3; TCRdb gives TRBD2 as the D gene, but with no DNA this cannot be confirmed. The germline V gene has CDR1 LNHDA and CDR2 SQIVND (reference sequence). This CDR3 region has 17 residues. CDR3 protein: CASSAWTSGGAVGTQYF. The variable domain in full, with the rest retrieved from reference TRBV19 and TRBJ2-3, is DGGITQSPKYLFRKEGQNVTLSCEQNLNHDAMYWYRQDPGQGLRLIYYSQIVNDFQKGDIAEGYSVSREKKESFPLTVTSAQKNPTAFYLCASSAWTSGGAVGTQYFGPGTRLTVL.

The rearrangement joins TRBV15 to TRBJ2-5; TCRdb returns TRBD2, unconfirmable since there is no DNA. The CDR3 length is 14 residues. Germline CDR1 and CDR2: LNHNV and YYDKDF (reference sequence). CDR3 residues: CATLAGEIRETQYF.

The chain employs TRBV29-1 and TRBJ1-1. Germline V CDR1 and CDR2: SQVTM, ANQGSEA. CDR3 length: 14 amino acids. CDR3 in amino acids: CSTAGGPENTEAFF.

The genes are TRBV29-1 and TRBJ2-1. Per germline, CDR1 SQVTM and CDR2 ANQGSEA. This CDR3 is built from 11 residues. The CDR3 loop reads CSVDLYNEQFF.

The CDR3: CASSYNTGELFF. V and J are TRBV7-3 and TRBJ2-2. Germline-derived CDR1 and CDR2 are SGHTA and FQGTGA. The CDR3 extends over 12 amino acids.

The rearrangement uses TRBV7-8 and TRBJ2-1; no DNA is available, so the TRBD2 call from TCRdb remains unchecked. CDR3 length equals 14 residues. Germline V gene data show CDR1 as SGHVS and CDR2 as FQNEAQ. CDR3 region: CASSLEVSYNEQFF. Full variable domain (missing parts from reference TRBV7-8 and TRBJ2-1): GAGVSQSPRYKVAKRGQDVALRCDPISGHVSLFWYQQALGQGPEFLTYFQNEAQLDKSGLPSDRFFAERPEGSVSTLKIQRTQQEDSAVYLCASSLEVSYNEQFFGPGTRLTVL.

CDR3 region: CASSQGQADTGELFF. This rearrangement joins TRBV7-8 to TRBJ2-2; TCRdb returns TRBD1, unconfirmable since there is no DNA. Germline V CDR1 and CDR2: SGHVS, FQNEAQ. This CDR3 has 15 amino acids.

J is TRBJ2-1 and V is TRBV28; TCRdb selects TRBD1, and the lack of DNA leaves this call unchecked. The CDR3 consists of 15 residues. CDR1 and CDR2 (germline): MDHEN, SYDVKM. CDR3: CASTDPQAPYNEQFF.

The V and J genes are TRBV7-8 and TRBJ2-7; TCRdb's D call, TRBD2, is unchecked because there is no DNA. The CDR3 covers 15 residues. CDR1 is SGHVS and CDR2 is FQNEAQ in the germline V gene. Here the CDR3 reads CASSITSGISYEQYF.

This rearrangement joins TRBV29-1 to TRBJ2-5; without DNA, the TCRdb call of TRBD1 cannot be checked. CDR1 is SQVTM and CDR2 is ANQGSEA in the germline V gene. The CDR3 contains 13 residues. CDR3 protein: CSGAGWDDETQYF.